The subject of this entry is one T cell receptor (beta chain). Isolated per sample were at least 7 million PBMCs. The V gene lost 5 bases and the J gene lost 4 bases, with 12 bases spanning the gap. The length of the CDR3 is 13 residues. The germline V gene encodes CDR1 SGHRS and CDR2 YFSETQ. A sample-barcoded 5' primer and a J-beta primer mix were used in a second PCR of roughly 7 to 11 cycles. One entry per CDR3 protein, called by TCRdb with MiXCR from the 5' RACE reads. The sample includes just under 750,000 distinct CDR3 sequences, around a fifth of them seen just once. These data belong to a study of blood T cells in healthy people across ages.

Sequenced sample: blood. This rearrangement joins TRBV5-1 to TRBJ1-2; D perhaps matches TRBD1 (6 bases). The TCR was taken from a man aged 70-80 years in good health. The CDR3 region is CASRSTGRYGYTF. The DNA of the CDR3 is TGCGCCAGCAGGTCGACAGGACGCTATGGCTACACCTTC.